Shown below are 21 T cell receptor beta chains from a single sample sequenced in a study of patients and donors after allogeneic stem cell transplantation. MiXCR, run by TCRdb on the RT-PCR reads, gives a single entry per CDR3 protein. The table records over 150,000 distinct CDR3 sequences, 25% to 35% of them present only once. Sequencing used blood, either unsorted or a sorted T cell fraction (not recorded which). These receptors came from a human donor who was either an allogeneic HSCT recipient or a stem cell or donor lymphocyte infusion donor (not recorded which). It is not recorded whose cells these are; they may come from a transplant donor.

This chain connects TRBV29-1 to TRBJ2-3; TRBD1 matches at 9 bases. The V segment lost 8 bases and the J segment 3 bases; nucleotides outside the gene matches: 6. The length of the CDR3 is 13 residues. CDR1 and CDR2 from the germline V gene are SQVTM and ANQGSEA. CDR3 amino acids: CSNRGRTTDTQYF. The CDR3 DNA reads TGCAGCAACAGGGGGCGGACGACAGATACGCAGTATTTT.

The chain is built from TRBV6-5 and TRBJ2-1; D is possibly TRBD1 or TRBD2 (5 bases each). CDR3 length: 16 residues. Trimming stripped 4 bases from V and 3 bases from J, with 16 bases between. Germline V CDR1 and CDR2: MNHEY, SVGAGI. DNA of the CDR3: TGTGCCAGCAGTTCCCCGGGGCAGGGAAGCTACAATGAGCAGTTCTTC. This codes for CASSSPGQGSYNEQFF.

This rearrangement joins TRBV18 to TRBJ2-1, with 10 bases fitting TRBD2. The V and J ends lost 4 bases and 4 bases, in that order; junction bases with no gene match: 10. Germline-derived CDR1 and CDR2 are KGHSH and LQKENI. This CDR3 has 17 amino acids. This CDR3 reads CASSQPPLLAGYNEQFF. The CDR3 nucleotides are TGTGCCAGCTCACAACCACCGCTACTAGCGGGGTACAATGAGCAGTTCTTC.

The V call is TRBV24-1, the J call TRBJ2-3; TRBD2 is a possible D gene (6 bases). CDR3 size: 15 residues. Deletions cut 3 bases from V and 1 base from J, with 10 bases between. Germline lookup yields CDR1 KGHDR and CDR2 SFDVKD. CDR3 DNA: TGTGCCACCAGTGATGGAGGGACGGGCACAGATACGCAGTATTTT. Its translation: CATSDGGTGTDTQYF.

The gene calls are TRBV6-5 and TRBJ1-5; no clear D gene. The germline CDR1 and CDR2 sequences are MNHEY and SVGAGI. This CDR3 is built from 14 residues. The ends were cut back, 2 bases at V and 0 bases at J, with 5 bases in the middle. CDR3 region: CASSYHYSNQPQHF. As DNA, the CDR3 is TGTGCCAGCAGTTACCATTATAGCAATCAGCCCCAGCATTTT.

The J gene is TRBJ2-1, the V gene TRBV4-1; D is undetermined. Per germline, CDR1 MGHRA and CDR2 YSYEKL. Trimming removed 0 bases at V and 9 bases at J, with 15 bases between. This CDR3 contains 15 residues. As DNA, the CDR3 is TGCGCCAGCAGCCAAGATAGCAGTCCTAGTAGTGAGCAGTTCTTC. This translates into CASSQDSSPSSEQFF.

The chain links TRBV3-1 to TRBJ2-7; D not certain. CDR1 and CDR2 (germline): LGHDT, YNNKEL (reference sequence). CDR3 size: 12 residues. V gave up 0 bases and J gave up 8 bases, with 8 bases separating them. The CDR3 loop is CASSQDLDKQYF. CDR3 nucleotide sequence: TGTGCCAGCAGCCAAGACCTAGATAAGCAGTACTTC.

The CDR3 nucleotides read TGTGCCAGCAGCAAATCCCGACCGAAACGATGGCCGTTCTACGAGCAGTACTTC. Encoded protein: CASSKSRPKRWPFYEQYF. The chain carries TRBV21-1 and TRBJ2-7; the listed D gene, TRBD1, was not tested against the DNA. TRBV21-1 counts as a pseudogene. The CDR3 runs to 18 residues.

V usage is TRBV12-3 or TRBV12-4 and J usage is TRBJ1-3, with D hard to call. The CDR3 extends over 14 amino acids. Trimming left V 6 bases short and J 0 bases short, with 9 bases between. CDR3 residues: CASSPRSSGNTIYF. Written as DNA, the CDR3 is TGTGCCAGCAGCCCCAGGAGCTCTGGAAACACCATATATTTT.

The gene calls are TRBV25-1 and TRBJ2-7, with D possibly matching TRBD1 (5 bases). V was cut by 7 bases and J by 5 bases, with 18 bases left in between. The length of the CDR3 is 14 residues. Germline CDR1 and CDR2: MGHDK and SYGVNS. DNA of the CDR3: TGTGCCAGCACCGGCAGCAGGGCCGACGACGAGCAGTACTTC. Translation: CASTGSRADDEQYF.

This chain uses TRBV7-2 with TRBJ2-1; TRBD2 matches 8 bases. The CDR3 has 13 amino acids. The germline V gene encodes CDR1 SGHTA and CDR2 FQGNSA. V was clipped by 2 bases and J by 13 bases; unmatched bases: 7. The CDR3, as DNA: TGTGCCAGCAGCTTAACGCTCGGGAGGGCCCAGTTCTTC. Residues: CASSLTLGRAQFF.

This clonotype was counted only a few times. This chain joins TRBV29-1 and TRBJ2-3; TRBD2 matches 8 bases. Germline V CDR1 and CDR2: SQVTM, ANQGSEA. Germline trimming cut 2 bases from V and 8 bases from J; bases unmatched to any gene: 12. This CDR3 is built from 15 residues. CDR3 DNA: TGCAGCGTTGAACCCCTCGGGAGGGCAGTTGGTACGCAGTATTTT. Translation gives CSVEPLGRAVGTQYF.

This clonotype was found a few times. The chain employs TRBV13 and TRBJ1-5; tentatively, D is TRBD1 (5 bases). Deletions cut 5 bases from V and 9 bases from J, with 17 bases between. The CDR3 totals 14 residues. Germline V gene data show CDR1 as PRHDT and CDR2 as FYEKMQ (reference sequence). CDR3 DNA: TGTGCCAGCAGCGACGACAGATCCGGTAGGCCCCAGCATTTT. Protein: CASSDDRSGRPQHF.

The CDR3 DNA reads as TGTGCCAGCAGCGTAGGACAGACGTTAGAGACCCAGTACTTC. It is translated as CASSVGQTLETQYF. The V and J genes are TRBV9 and TRBJ2-5, with a possible D match to TRBD1 (5 bases). The CDR3 contains 14 residues. Germline loops: CDR1 SGDLS, CDR2 YYNGEE. The germline V and J ends were trimmed by 0 bases and 4 bases, with 10 bases remaining between them.

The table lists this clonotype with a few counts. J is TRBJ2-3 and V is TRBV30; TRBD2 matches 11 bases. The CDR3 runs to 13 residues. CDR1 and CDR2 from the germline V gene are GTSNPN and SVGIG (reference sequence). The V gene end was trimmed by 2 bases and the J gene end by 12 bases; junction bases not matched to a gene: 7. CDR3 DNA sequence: TGTGCCTGGAGTATGCTAGCGGGAGGATTTCAGTATTTT. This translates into CAWSMLAGGFQYF.

The CDR3 DNA sequence: TGTGCCAGCAGTTTATGGGCAGATTACAATGAGCAGTTCTTC. Translating gives CASSLWADYNEQFF. The chain joins TRBV27 to TRBJ2-1; D remains ambiguous. The CDR3 contains 14 residues. Germline CDR1 MNHEY, CDR2 SMNVEV (reference sequence). Trimming removed 1 base at V and 4 bases at J, with 8 bases between.

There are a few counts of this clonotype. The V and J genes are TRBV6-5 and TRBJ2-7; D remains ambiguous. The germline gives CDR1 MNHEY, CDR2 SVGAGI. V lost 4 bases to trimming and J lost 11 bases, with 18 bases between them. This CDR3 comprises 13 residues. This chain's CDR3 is CASSWLLGRLEYF. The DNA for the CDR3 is TGTGCCAGCAGTTGGCTCCTCGGACGTTTGGAGTACTTC.

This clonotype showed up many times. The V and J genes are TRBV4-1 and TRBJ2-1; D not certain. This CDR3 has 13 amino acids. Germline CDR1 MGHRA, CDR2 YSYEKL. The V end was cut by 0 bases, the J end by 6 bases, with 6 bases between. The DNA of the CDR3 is TGCGCCAGCAGCCAAGACCCAGGCAATGAGCAGTTCTTC. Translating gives CASSQDPGNEQFF.

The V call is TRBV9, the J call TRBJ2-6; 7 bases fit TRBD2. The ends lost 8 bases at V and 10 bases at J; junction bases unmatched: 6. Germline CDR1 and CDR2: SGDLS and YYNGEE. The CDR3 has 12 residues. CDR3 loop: CASNQGGNVLTF. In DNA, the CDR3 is TGTGCCAGTAACCAGGGAGGGAACGTCCTGACTTTC.

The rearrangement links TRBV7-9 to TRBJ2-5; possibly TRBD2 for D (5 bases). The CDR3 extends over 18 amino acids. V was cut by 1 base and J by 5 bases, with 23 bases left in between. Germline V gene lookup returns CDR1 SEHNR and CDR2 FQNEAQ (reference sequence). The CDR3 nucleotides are TGTGCCAGCAGCTTAGATTGGGATTGGAGGCGGATGTTCGAGACCCAGTACTTC. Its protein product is CASSLDWDWRRMFETQYF.

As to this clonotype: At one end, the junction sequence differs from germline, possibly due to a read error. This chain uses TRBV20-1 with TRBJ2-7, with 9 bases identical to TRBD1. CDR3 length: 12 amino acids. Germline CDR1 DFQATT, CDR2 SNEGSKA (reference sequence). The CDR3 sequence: CSAEEGNRGPVF. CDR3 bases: TGCAGTGCTGAGGAGGGGAACAGGGGGCCGGTTTTC.